What follows describes a single T cell receptor (beta chain). Selected positively for CCR7 and CD45RO-negative, naive CD8 cells excluded terminally differentiated effector memory CD45RA+ cells. CDR3 length equals 19 residues. Germline V CDR1 and CDR2: SGHTS, YDEGEE. V lost 3 bases and J lost 0; bases outside the gene matches: 15. This record belongs to a study of shared clonotypes between healthy human individuals. The table came from immunoSEQ multiplex PCR; TCRdb's copy has only in-frame clones and leaves some out. This table holds approximately 2,000,000 clones, 93% found once. The rearrangement links TRBV5-8 to TRBJ2-7; 10 bases are shared with TRBD2. Input material: naive CD8+ T cells from PBMCs. The sequence was obtained from a man aged 18 to 35 in good health. Some clones in this sample may be carry-over from other donors' samples. The CDR3 sequence is CASSSLKWTSGTSSYEQYF. In nucleotides, the CDR3 is TGTGCCAGCAGCTCATTAAAATGGACTAGCGGAACGAGCTCCTACGAGCAGTACTTC.